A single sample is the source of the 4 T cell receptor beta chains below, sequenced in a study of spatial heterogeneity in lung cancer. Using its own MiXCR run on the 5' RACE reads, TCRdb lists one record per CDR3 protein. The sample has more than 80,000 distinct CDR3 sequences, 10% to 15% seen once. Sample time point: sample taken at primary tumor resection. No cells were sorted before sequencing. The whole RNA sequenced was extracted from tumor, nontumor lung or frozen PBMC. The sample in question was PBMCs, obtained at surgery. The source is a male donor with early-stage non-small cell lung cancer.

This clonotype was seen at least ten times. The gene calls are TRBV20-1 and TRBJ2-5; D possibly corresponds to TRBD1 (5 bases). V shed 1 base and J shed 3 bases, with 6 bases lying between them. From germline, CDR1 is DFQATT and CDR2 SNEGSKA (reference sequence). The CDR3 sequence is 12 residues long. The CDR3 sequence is CSARGREETQYF. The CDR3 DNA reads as TGCAGTGCTAGAGGCAGGGAAGAGACCCAGTACTTC.

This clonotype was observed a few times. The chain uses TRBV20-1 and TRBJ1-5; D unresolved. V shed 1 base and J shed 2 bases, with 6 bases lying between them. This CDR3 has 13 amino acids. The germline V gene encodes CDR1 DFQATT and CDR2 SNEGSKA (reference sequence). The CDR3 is CSARGPRNQPQHF. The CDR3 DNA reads TGCAGTGCTAGAGGGCCCCGCAATCAGCCCCAGCATTTT.

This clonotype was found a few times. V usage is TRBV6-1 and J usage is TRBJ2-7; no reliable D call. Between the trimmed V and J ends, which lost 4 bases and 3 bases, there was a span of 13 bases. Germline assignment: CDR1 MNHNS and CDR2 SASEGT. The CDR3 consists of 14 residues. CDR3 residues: CASSGSLNLYEQYF. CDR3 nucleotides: TGTGCCAGCAGTGGGAGCCTAAACCTCTACGAGCAGTACTTC.

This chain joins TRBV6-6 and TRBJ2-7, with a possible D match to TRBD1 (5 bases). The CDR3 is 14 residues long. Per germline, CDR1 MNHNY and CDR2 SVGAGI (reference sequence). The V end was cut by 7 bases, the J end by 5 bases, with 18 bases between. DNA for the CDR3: TGTGCCAGCAACGTCGACAGAGCTTTGAACGAGCAGTACTTC. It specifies CASNVDRALNEQYF.